These 25 T cell receptor beta chains originate from one sample sequenced in a study of control samples from healthy donors and cancer patients. Generated by immunoSEQ multiplex PCR, the TCRdb table keeps only in-frame clones and is missing some. The sample has about 98,000 clones; over 60% are singletons. Specimen: blood. The receptors derive from a woman aged 25 to 39 in good health.

The CDR3 is CASGLVLGASEQYF. CDR3 sequence (DNA): TGTGCTAGTGGTTTGGTACTAGGGGCTTCTGAGCAGTACTTC. This rearrangement joins TRBV12-5 to TRBJ2-7; D may match TRBD1 or TRBD2 (5 bases each). V lost 0 bases, J lost 7 bases, and 13 bases lay in between. The CDR3 is 14 amino acids. Germline assignment: CDR1 LGHNT and CDR2 FRNRAP.

V gene TRBV6-5 combines with J gene TRBJ1-5; no firm D call. Germline CDR1 and CDR2: MNHEY and SVGAGI. The CDR3 has 14 residues. Deletions cut 5 bases from V and 0 bases from J, with 8 bases between. The CDR3: CASSPSFSNQPQHF. The CDR3 DNA reads as TGTGCCAGCAGTCCCTCCTTTAGCAATCAGCCCCAGCATTTT.

The rearrangement joins TRBV27 to TRBJ1-1, with 9 bases lining up with TRBD1. Losses at the gene ends were 5 bases for V and 5 bases for J; bases not matched to a gene: 12. The germline gives CDR1 MNHEY, CDR2 SMNVEV (reference sequence). The length of the CDR3 is 16 residues. In nucleotides, the CDR3 is TGTGCCAGCAGTCCACTCGCGGACAGGGGCGAGACTGAAGCTTTCTTT. Its translation is CASSPLADRGETEAFF.

The chain recombines TRBV5-1 with TRBJ2-1; 9 bases are shared with TRBD1. The germline CDR1 and CDR2 sequences are SGHRS and YFSETQ. Unmatched junction bases numbered 8, after V lost 0 bases and J lost 10 bases. The CDR3 is 15 residues long. CDR3 loop: CASSLETGGSREQFF. CDR3 DNA: TGCGCCAGCAGCTTGGAGACAGGGGGTTCGCGGGAGCAGTTCTTC. The variable domain in full, with the rest retrieved from reference TRBV5-1 and TRBJ2-1, is KAGVTQTPRYLIKTRGQQVTLSCSPISGHRSVSWYQQTPGQGLQFLFEYFSETQRNKGNFPGRFSGRQFSNSRSEMNVSTLELGDSALYLCASSLETGGSREQFFGPGTRLTVL.

The chain employs TRBV6-6 and TRBJ2-1, with TRBD2 matching over 9 bases. Per the germline V gene, CDR1 is MNHNY and CDR2 is SVGAGI (reference sequence). J lost 6 bases, V lost 7 bases, and 13 bases had no gene match. The CDR3 has 16 amino acids. The CDR3 DNA follows: TGTGCCAGCAACAAGTTTAGCGGGGGTAGTGGCAATGAGCAGTTCTTC. It translates to CASNKFSGGSGNEQFF.

The chain joins TRBV6-5 to TRBJ1-1; 7 bases are shared with TRBD1. Germline CDR1 and CDR2: MNHEY and SVGAGI. Trimming removed 6 bases from V and 5 bases from J; junction bases left unmatched: 9. This CDR3 is built from 14 residues. The CDR3 protein is CASSNSGGGTEAFF. The CDR3 coding sequence is TGTGCCAGCAGCAACTCAGGGGGGGGGACTGAAGCTTTCTTT.

This clone was recorded once. This rearrangement joins TRBV5-1 to TRBJ1-2, with 8 positions matching TRBD1. Germline trimming cut 3 bases from V and 9 bases from J; bases unmatched to any gene: 4. The CDR3 runs to 12 residues. Germline values: CDR1 SGHRS, CDR2 YFSETQ. As DNA, the CDR3 is TGCGCCAGCAGCTCTGGACAGGGTAGCTACACCTTC. Translation gives CASSSGQGSYTF.

The chain couples TRBV2 to TRBJ2-1, with 14 bases that match TRBD2. Germline values: CDR1 SNHLY, CDR2 FYNNEI. V gave up 4 bases and J gave up 9 bases; unmatched junction bases: 11. The CDR3 covers 17 residues. CDR3: CASSVIKTSGGAVEQFF. CDR3 nucleotide sequence: TGTGCCAGCAGTGTTATCAAGACTAGCGGGGGGGCGGTTGAGCAGTTCTTC.

A few counts support this clone. The CDR3 sequence is CASSPLVTGELFF. DNA for the CDR3: TGTGCCAGCTCACCACTCGTGACCGGGGAGCTGTTTTTT. The chain combines TRBV18 with TRBJ2-2; no reliable D call. The CDR3 runs 13 residues. V gave up 1 base and J gave up 5 bases, with 5 bases separating them. Germline CDR1 is KGHSH and CDR2 is LQKENI.

V usage is TRBV15 and J usage is TRBJ1-1; 8 bases align to TRBD1. CDR3 length: 13 residues. CDR1 and CDR2 from the germline V gene are LNHNV and YYDKDF (reference sequence). V was pared by 5 bases and J by 8 bases, with 7 bases of the junction left unmatched. CDR3 residues: CATSWQGAREAFF. The CDR3 DNA reads as TGTGCCACCAGCTGGCAGGGGGCGCGAGAAGCTTTCTTT.

This chain joins TRBV5-5 and TRBJ2-7; D perhaps matches TRBD2 (5 bases). This CDR3 has 13 residues. CDR1 and CDR2 from the germline V gene are SGHKS and YYEKEE (reference sequence). V was pared by 1 base and J by 7 bases, with 12 bases between. In nucleotides, the CDR3 is TGTGCCAGCAGCTTGCTACTAGTGGGAGAGCAGTACTTC. It encodes CASSLLLVGEQYF.

This clone occurred once. The chain joins TRBV12-3 or TRBV12-4 to TRBJ1-6, with 7 bases identical to TRBD1. This CDR3 is 13 amino acids long. J was trimmed by 9 bases and V by 8 bases; bases with no gene match: 7. The CDR3 region is CASGAGGVSPLHF. In DNA, the CDR3 is TGTGCCAGCGGGGCAGGGGGAGTTTCACCCCTCCACTTT.

V gene TRBV6-1 combines with J gene TRBJ1-5; D gene unclear. The germline V gene has CDR1 MNHNS and CDR2 SASEGT. V was clipped by 2 bases and J by 5 bases, with 10 bases between them. This CDR3 spans 14 amino acids. The CDR3 reads CASSESAGDQPQHF. The CDR3 bases are TGTGCCAGCAGTGAATCGGCAGGAGATCAGCCCCAGCATTTT.

This clone was detected only a few times. The chain links TRBV5-4 to TRBJ1-2; 9 bases agree with TRBD1. This CDR3 spans 14 amino acids. With V trimmed by 4 bases and J by 8 bases, 9 bases remained unmatched. Germline assignment: CDR1 SGHNT and CDR2 YYREEE (reference sequence). The CDR3 region has the DNA TGTGCCAGCAGCAGCCCCGGGACAGGGTTCGGCTACACCTTC. This gives the protein CASSSPGTGFGYTF.

J is TRBJ1-2 and V is TRBV5-6; unclear D gene. The ends were cut back, 0 bases at V and 8 bases at J, with 17 bases in the middle. CDR1 and CDR2 from the germline V gene are SGHDT and YYEEEE. The CDR3 sequence is 15 residues long. The chain's CDR3 is CASSLDPQGRSGYTF. In DNA form, the CDR3 reads TGTGCCAGCAGCTTGGACCCCCAAGGTCGGTCCGGCTACACCTTC.

This rearrangement joins TRBV5-6 to TRBJ2-3; 9 nucleotides line up with TRBD1. Germline CDR1 reads SGHDT; CDR2 reads YYEEEE. This CDR3 comprises 12 residues. V trimming: 5 bases; J trimming: 7 bases; junction bases outside the gene matches: 2. The CDR3 sequence is CASRDRGHTQYF. For the CDR3, the DNA is TGTGCCAGCAGGGACAGGGGACATACGCAGTATTTT.

The chain links TRBV11-2 to TRBJ1-1, with TRBD1 as a possible D gene (6 bases). Germline V lookup: CDR1 SGHAT, CDR2 FQNNGV. The V gene lost 0 bases and the J gene lost 4 bases, with 12 bases spanning the gap. The CDR3 spans 15 residues. DNA of the CDR3: TGTGCCAGCAGCTTAGATCCTAAAGGGGGCACTGAAGCTTTCTTT. Its translation: CASSLDPKGGTEAFF.

V is TRBV5-5 and J is TRBJ2-7; D unresolved. Germline V gene lookup returns CDR1 SGHKS and CDR2 YYEKEE (reference sequence). CDR3 size: 12 residues. V was shortened by 4 bases and J by 6 bases, with 11 bases between the two germline ends. CDR3 amino acids: CASSLDPLEQYF. For the CDR3, the DNA is TGTGCCAGCAGCCTGGACCCTCTCGAGCAGTACTTC. The full variable domain, completed using reference TRBV5-5 and TRBJ2-7, is DAGVTQSPTHLIKTRGQQVTLRCSPISGHKSVSWYQQVLGQGPQFIFQYYEKEERGRGNFPDRFSARQFPNYSSELNVNALLLGDSALYLCASSLDPLEQYFGPGTRLTVT.

The chain has TRBV10-2 and TRBJ1-2, with a tentative D call TRBD1 (5 bases). V lost 3 bases to trimming and J lost 6 bases, with 11 bases between them. This CDR3 contains 13 residues. In germline, CDR1 is WSHSY, CDR2 SAAADI. This chain's CDR3 is CASSDRQQDGYTF. The CDR3 DNA is TGCGCCAGCAGTGATCGACAGCAAGATGGCTACACCTTC.

The chain joins TRBV5-1 to TRBJ2-1; 9 bases match TRBD1. With V trimmed by 4 bases and J by 2 bases, 7 bases remained unmatched. The CDR3 totals 16 residues. Germline CDR1 is SGHRS and CDR2 is YFSETQ. CDR3 bases: TGCGCCAGCAGCGAAACCGGGACAGGGACCTACAATGAGCAGTTCTTC. The encoded protein is CASSETGTGTYNEQFF.

The chain links TRBV2 to TRBJ2-7, with D uncertain. CDR3 length: 12 residues. V lost 6 bases and J lost 2, with 8 bases in between. Germline V gives CDR1 SNHLY, CDR2 FYNNEI. CDR3 residues: CASRAETYEQYF. DNA of the CDR3: TGTGCCAGCAGGGCGGAGACCTACGAGCAGTACTTC.

This clone has ten or more counts. The rearrangement joins TRBV9 to TRBJ2-5; D is undetermined. CDR1 is SGDLS, CDR2 YYNGEE, per germline. The CDR3 covers 16 residues. Between the trimmed V and J ends, which lost 3 bases and 5 bases, there was a span of 20 bases. CDR3 region: CASSARSIGLWETQYF. The CDR3, as DNA: TGTGCCAGCAGCGCACGTAGCATAGGCTTGTGGGAGACCCAGTACTTC.

CDR3 protein: CASSVAGYGYTF. The DNA of the CDR3 is TGTGCCAGCAGCGTAGCCGGCTATGGCTACACCTTC. J is TRBJ1-2 and V is TRBV9, with D uncertain. CDR1 is SGDLS and CDR2 is YYNGEE in the germline V gene. This CDR3 comprises 12 residues. V dropped 0 bases and J dropped 4 bases, with 4 bases sitting between them.

A single count supports this clone. The rearrangement joins TRBV11-2 to TRBJ1-1, with D uncertain. V lost 4 bases, J lost 0 bases, and 12 bases lay in between. Per the germline V gene, CDR1 is SGHAT and CDR2 is FQNNGV. This CDR3 is built from 15 residues. The CDR3 loop reads CASSSDGEMNTEAFF. CDR3 DNA sequence: TGTGCCAGCAGCTCGGACGGGGAGATGAACACTGAAGCTTTCTTT.

The V and J genes are TRBV6-5 and TRBJ1-1; D is perhaps TRBD1 (5 bases). Germline V CDR1 and CDR2: MNHEY, SVGAGI. V lost 6 bases and J lost 5, with 13 bases in between. This CDR3 spans 13 amino acids. CDR3 sequence (DNA): TGTGCCAGCAGCCCGACGGGGGGGACTGAAGCTTTCTTT. This sequence encodes CASSPTGGTEAFF.